The 15 T cell receptor beta chains below were found in one sample sequenced in a study of OX40 agonist ivuxolimab in advanced cancers. Libraries were prepared by immunoSEQ multiplex PCR; TCRdb keeps only in-frame clonotypes and omits some of them. The sample gives about 73,000 clones, 90% of which show up once; under 0.6% is in the top ten. This sample comprised CD4+ or CD8+ T cells sorted from blood, obtained in a trial of the OX40 agonist ivuxolimab. These receptors were obtained from an adult with an advanced solid tumor such as melanoma, head and neck, liver or kidney cancer.

The rearrangement joins TRBV4-2 to TRBJ1-1; D gene uncertain. Germline CDR1 is LGHNA and CDR2 is YNFKEQ. The V and J ends lost 0 bases and 3 bases respectively, with 5 bases between them. The CDR3 is 13 amino acids. The CDR3, as DNA: TGTGCCAGCAGCCAAGATAAATACACTGAAGCTTTCTTT. This translates into CASSQDKYTEAFF.

V is TRBV19 and J is TRBJ2-5; D may be TRBD2 (5 bases). There are 19 residues in the CDR3. Looked up from germline, CDR1 is LNHDA and CDR2 is SQIVND (reference sequence). The V and J ends lost 5 bases and 3 bases respectively, with 28 bases between them. The CDR3 DNA follows: TGTGCCAGTAGTCCCCGAGGTCGAGCGGCCAGCCAAAGGAAAGAGACCCAGTACTTC. Amino acids: CASSPRGRAASQRKETQYF.

The rearrangement uses TRBV7-9 and TRBJ1-2, with D possibly being TRBD1 (5 bases). This CDR3 is 15 amino acids long. Trimming pared 0 bases from V and 3 bases from J, leaving 11 bases between. Germline-derived CDR1 and CDR2 are SEHNR and FQNEAQ (reference sequence). The CDR3 DNA reads TGTGCCAGCAGCTTAGCCGAGGGACTCGACTATGGCTACACCTTC. Translated, it gives CASSLAEGLDYGYTF.

This CDR3 is CSVVAFGTEAFF. In DNA, the CDR3 is TGCAGCGTTGTGGCATTTGGGACTGAAGCTTTCTTT. The rearrangement uses TRBV29-1 and TRBJ1-1; D unclear. This CDR3 is built from 12 residues. V lost 4 bases and J lost 5, with 11 bases in between. CDR1 and CDR2 from the germline V gene are SQVTM and ANQGSEA.

The gene calls are TRBV28 and TRBJ2-1; D is uncertain. The length of the CDR3 is 12 residues. V was pared by 3 bases and J by 2 bases, with 2 bases between. Germline assignment: CDR1 MDHEN and CDR2 SYDVKM. The CDR3 region is CASSLTYNEQFF. The DNA of the CDR3 is TGTGCCAGCAGTTTGACCTACAATGAGCAGTTCTTC.

J is TRBJ2-7 and V is TRBV5-8; no clear D gene. The length of the CDR3 is 13 residues. The V and J ends lost 4 bases and 2 bases respectively, with 10 bases between them. Germline CDR1 reads SGHTS; CDR2 reads YDEGEE. The CDR3 DNA is TGTGCCAGCAGCCGATTAGTTACCTACGAGCAGTACTTC. Its protein is CASSRLVTYEQYF.

This clone occurred a few times. V is TRBV10-3 and J is TRBJ2-1, with TRBD2 identical over 9 bases. Germline V gene lookup returns CDR1 ENHRY and CDR2 SYGVKD. CDR3 size: 14 residues. V dropped 4 bases and J dropped 7; count of bases not matched to a gene: 5. The CDR3 here is CAISVAGGGNEQFF. The CDR3 nucleotides are TGTGCCATCAGTGTCGCGGGAGGGGGGAATGAGCAGTTCTTC.

The gene calls are TRBV7-6 and TRBJ2-1; TRBD2 aligns across 10 bases. The ends lost 4 bases at V and 2 bases at J; junction bases unmatched: 2. Germline-derived CDR1 and CDR2 are SGHVS and FNYEAQ. CDR3 size: 15 residues. The CDR3: CASSSLAGAYNEQFF. CDR3 nucleotide sequence: TGTGCCAGCAGCTCGCTAGCGGGAGCCTACAATGAGCAGTTCTTC. The variable domain in full, completed from reference TRBV7-6 and TRBJ2-1, reads GAGVSQSPRYKVTKRGQDVALRCDPISGHVSLYWYRQALGQGPEFLTYFNYEAQQDKSGLPNDRFSAERPEGSISTLTIQRTEQRDSAMYRCASSSLAGAYNEQFFGPGTRLTVL.

The rearrangement uses TRBV7-8 and TRBJ1-1; 8 nucleotides line up with TRBD1. J gave up 5 bases and V 5 bases, and 7 bases lay outside the gene matches. Germline-derived CDR1 and CDR2 are SGHVS and FQNEAQ. The CDR3 is 14 residues long. CDR3 in amino acids: CASSQDRGGTEAFF. The DNA of the CDR3 is TGTGCCAGCAGCCAAGACAGGGGCGGAACTGAAGCTTTCTTT.

The chain recombines TRBV7-2 with TRBJ2-2, with unresolved D. The CDR3 is made up of 13 amino acids. V lost 5 bases and J 4 bases, leaving 8 bases between the germline ends. Germline values: CDR1 SGHTA, CDR2 FQGNSA. DNA for the CDR3: TGTGCCAGCAGCGTCCCCAGCACCGGGGAGCTGTTTTTT. Its translation: CASSVPSTGELFF.

This clone is a singleton in its sample. The gene calls are TRBV18 and TRBJ1-1; no clear D gene. V shed 2 bases and J shed 0 bases, with 7 bases lying between them. This CDR3 is 14 amino acids long. The germline CDR1 and CDR2 sequences are KGHSH and LQKENI. This chain's CDR3 is CASSPSQMNTEAFF. DNA for the CDR3: TGTGCCAGCTCACCATCGCAGATGAACACTGAAGCTTTCTTT. The entire variable domain, with the rest obtained from reference TRBV18 and TRBJ1-1, is as follows: NAGVMQNPRHLVRRRGQEARLRCSPMKGHSHVYWYRQLPEEGLKFMVYLQKENIIDESGMPKERFSAEFPKEGPSILRIQQVVRGDSAAYFCASSPSQMNTEAFFGQGTRLTVV.

The chain combines TRBV19 with TRBJ1-3; TRBD1 matches at 7 bases. The CDR3 totals 16 residues. V lost 6 bases to trimming and J lost 0 bases; unmatched junction nucleotides: 8. CDR1 and CDR2 from the germline V gene are LNHDA and SQIVND (reference sequence). The CDR3 spells CASRTGQQLSGNTIYF. The CDR3 DNA reads as TGTGCCAGTAGGACGGGACAGCAACTCTCTGGAAACACCATATATTTT.

The genes are TRBV7-6 and TRBJ2-3; a weak D match, TRBD1 (5 bases). V lost 1 base, J lost 6 bases, and 14 bases lay in between. Germline assignment: CDR1 SGHVS and CDR2 FNYEAQ. The CDR3 is 15 amino acids. The CDR3 here is CASSLDGRGSDTQYF. CDR3 DNA: TGTGCCAGCAGCTTAGATGGAAGGGGATCCGATACGCAGTATTTT.

This chain links TRBV28 with TRBJ1-5, with a weak D call TRBD1 (5 bases). Germline V gene lookup returns CDR1 MDHEN and CDR2 SYDVKM. The CDR3 totals 12 residues. Deletions cut 8 bases from V and 7 bases from J, with 12 bases between. CDR3 amino acids: CASFAGDQPQHF. DNA of the CDR3: TGTGCCAGCTTCGCGGGGGACCAGCCCCAGCATTTT.

This chain's CDR3 is CASSQTEYEQYF. CDR3 DNA: TGTGCCAGCTCACAAACAGAGTACGAGCAGTACTTC. The chain couples TRBV18 to TRBJ2-7; D is unclear. Trimming left V 4 bases short and J 4 bases short, with 8 bases between. This CDR3 region has 12 residues. Germline V gene sequence: CDR1 KGHSH, CDR2 LQKENI.